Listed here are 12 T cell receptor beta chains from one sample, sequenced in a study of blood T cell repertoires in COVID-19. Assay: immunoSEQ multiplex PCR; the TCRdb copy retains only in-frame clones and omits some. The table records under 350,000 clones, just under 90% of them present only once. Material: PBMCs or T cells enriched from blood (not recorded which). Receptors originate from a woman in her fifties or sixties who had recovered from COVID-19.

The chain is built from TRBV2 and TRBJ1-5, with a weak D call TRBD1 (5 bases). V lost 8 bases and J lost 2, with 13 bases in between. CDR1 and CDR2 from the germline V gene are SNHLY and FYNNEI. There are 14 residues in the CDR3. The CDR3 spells CASAGREGNQPQHF. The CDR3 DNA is TGTGCCAGCGCGGGCAGGGAGGGCAATCAGCCCCAGCATTTT.

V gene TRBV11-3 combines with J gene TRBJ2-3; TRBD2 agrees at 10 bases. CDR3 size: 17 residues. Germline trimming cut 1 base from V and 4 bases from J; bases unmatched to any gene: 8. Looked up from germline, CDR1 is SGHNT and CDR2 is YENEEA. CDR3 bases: TGTGCCAGCAGCTTAGCCCTAGCGGGAGTTGTTCCAGATACGCAGTATTTT. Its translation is CASSLALAGVVPDTQYF.

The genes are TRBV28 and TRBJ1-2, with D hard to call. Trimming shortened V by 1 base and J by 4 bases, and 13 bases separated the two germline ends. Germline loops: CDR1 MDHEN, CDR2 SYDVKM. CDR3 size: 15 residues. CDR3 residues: CASSLSPPGVYGYTF. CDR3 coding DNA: TGTGCCAGCAGTTTATCCCCCCCCGGGGTCTATGGCTACACCTTC.

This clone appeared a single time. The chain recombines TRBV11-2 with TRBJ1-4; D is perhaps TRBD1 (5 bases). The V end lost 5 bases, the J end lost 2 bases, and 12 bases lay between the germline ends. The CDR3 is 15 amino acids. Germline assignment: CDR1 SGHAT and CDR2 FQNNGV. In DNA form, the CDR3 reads TGTGCCAGCAGCATTACTGGGGGGACTAATGAAAAACTGTTTTTT. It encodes CASSITGGTNEKLFF.

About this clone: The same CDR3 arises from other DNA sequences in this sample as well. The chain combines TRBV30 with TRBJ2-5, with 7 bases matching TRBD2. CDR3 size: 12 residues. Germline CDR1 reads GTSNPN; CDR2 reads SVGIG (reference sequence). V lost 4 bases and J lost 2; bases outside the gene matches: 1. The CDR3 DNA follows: TGTGCCTGGACTAGCGGTCAAGAGACCCAGTACTTC. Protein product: CAWTSGQETQYF.

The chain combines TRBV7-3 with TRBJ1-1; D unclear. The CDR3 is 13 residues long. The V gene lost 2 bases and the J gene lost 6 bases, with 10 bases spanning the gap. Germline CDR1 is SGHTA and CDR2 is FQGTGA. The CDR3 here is CASSLSEGSEAFF. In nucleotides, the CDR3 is TGTGCCAGCAGCTTATCTGAGGGTTCTGAAGCTTTCTTT.

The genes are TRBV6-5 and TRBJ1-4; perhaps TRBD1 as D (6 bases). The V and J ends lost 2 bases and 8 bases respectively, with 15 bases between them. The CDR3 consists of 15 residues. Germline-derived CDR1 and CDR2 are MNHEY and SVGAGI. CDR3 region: CASSYGVRGNEKLFF. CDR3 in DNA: TGTGCCAGCAGTTACGGAGTCAGGGGAAACGAAAAACTGTTTTTT.

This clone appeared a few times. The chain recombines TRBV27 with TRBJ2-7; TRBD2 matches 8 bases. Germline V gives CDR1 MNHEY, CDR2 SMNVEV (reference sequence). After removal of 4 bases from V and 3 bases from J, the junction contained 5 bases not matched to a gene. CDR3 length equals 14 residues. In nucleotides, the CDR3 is TGTGCCAGCAGTTACAGCGGGAGTAACTACGAGCAGTACTTC. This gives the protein CASSYSGSNYEQYF.

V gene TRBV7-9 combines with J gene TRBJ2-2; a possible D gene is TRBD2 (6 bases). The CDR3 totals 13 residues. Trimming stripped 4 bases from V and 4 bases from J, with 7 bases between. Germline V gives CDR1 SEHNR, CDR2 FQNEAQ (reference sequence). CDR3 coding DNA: TGTGCCAGCAGCTCGGGACTCACCGGGGAGCTGTTTTTT. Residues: CASSSGLTGELFF.

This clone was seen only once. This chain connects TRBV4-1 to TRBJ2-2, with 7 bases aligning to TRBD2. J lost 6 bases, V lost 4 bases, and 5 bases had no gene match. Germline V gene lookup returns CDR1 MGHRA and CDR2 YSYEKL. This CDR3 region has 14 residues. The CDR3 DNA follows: TGCGCCAGCAGCCCCCCTGGGGGGGCCGGGGAGCTGTTTTTT. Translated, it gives CASSPPGGAGELFF.

In nucleotides, the CDR3 is TGTGCAAGTCGCCCCTTAAGGTATGGGGGCCCCTCATATGGCTACACCTTC. Its translation is CASRPLRYGGPSYGYTF. The chain carries TRBV12-2 and TRBJ1-2; the table gives TRBD1 as D, unverified against the DNA. TRBV12-2 is classified as a pseudogene. The CDR3 spans 17 residues.

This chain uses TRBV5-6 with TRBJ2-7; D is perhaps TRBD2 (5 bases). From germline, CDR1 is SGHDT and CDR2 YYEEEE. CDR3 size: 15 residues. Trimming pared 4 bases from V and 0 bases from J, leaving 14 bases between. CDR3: CASSRSDSRSYEQYF. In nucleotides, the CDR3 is TGTGCCAGCAGCAGATCGGACTCCCGCTCCTACGAGCAGTACTTC.